One sample yielded the 32 T cell receptor beta chains listed below, sequenced in a study of blood T cell repertoires in COVID-19. TCRdb keeps only in-frame clones here, not all; method: immunoSEQ multiplex PCR. The profile shows tens of thousands of clones, approximately 87% of them singletons. The sequencing sample was made of peripheral blood. Receptors originate from a human donor in a cohort sampled during active COVID-19.

The chain has TRBV19 and TRBJ1-5; possibly TRBD1 for D (6 bases). Germline V lookup: CDR1 LNHDA, CDR2 SQIVND (reference sequence). V was shortened by 5 bases and J by 5 bases, with 16 bases between the two germline ends. This CDR3 comprises 15 residues. The CDR3: CASSSQTGAYQPQHF. DNA for the CDR3: TGTGCCAGTAGTTCTCAGACAGGCGCTTATCAGCCCCAGCATTTT.

The V gene is TRBV29-1, the J gene TRBJ1-3, with D tentatively TRBD1 (5 bases). V dropped 4 bases and J dropped 0 bases, with 13 bases sitting between them. The CDR3 runs to 15 residues. Germline CDR1 is SQVTM and CDR2 is ANQGSEA. The CDR3 region has the DNA TGCAGCGTTGCCCCACACGGGGGCTCTGGAAACACCATATATTTT. Translated: CSVAPHGGSGNTIYF.

The chain carries TRBV10-3 and TRBJ1-1, with D possibly being TRBD1 (6 bases). The germline gives CDR1 ENHRY, CDR2 SYGVKD. The CDR3 has 14 amino acids. V was cut by 0 bases and J by 11 bases, with 16 bases left in between. CDR3 nucleotide sequence: TGTGCCATCAGTGAGTCGACAGGTGGGTGGTTTGCTTTCTTT. Encoded protein: CAISESTGGWFAFF.

V is TRBV18 and J is TRBJ2-7; a weak D match, TRBD1 (5 bases). The CDR3 is 13 residues long. Germline-derived CDR1 and CDR2 are KGHSH and LQKENI. V lost 3 bases and J 6 bases, leaving 12 bases between the germline ends. For the CDR3, the DNA is TGTGCCAGCTCACCTGCCAGGGCTGTCGAGCAGTACTTC. Protein: CASSPARAVEQYF.

The chain carries TRBV5-1 and TRBJ2-7; 8 nucleotides align to TRBD1. The length of the CDR3 is 16 residues. Germline CDR1 and CDR2: SGHRS and YFSETQ. V dropped 0 bases and J dropped 4; count of bases not matched to a gene: 9. The CDR3 DNA reads as TGCGCCAGCAGCTTGGGGACAGGGAATATTTTGTACGAGCAGTACTTC. Encoded protein: CASSLGTGNILYEQYF.

This sequence joins TRBV19 and TRBJ2-2, with 8 bases aligning to TRBD1. The CDR3 runs to 14 residues. Germline CDR1 and CDR2: LNHDA and SQIVND (reference sequence). V lost 6 bases and J lost 6; bases outside the gene matches: 6. The CDR3, as DNA: TGTGCCAGTAGGCGGACAGGGTGGTCCGGGGAGCTGTTTTTT. This encodes CASRRTGWSGELFF.

The chain uses TRBV19 and TRBJ2-7; TRBD1 matches at 8 bases. The germline V gene encodes CDR1 LNHDA and CDR2 SQIVND (reference sequence). Trimming took 3 bases from V and 0 from J; bases not matched to a gene: 7. The CDR3 sequence is 16 residues long. DNA for the CDR3: TGTGCCAGTAGTATGGGGACAGGTAGGAGCTCCTACGAGCAGTACTTC. This encodes CASSMGTGRSSYEQYF.

The chain is built from TRBV9 and TRBJ2-7; D not resolved. Per germline, CDR1 SGDLS and CDR2 YYNGEE. The length of the CDR3 is 14 residues. Trimming removed 0 bases at V and 2 bases at J, with 9 bases between. CDR3 sequence reads: CASSVGSSPYEQYF. The CDR3 bases are TGTGCCAGCAGCGTAGGCTCTAGTCCCTACGAGCAGTACTTC.

The chain links TRBV11-3 to TRBJ2-5; 7 nucleotides agree with TRBD1. The CDR3 is 15 residues long. Germline V lookup: CDR1 SGHNT, CDR2 YENEEA. With V trimmed by 3 bases and J by 5 bases, 9 bases remained unmatched. The CDR3 DNA follows: TGTGCCAGCAGCTTGGGGAAGGGGGCCGGGGAGACCCAGTACTTC. It yields the protein CASSLGKGAGETQYF. The full variable domain, its missing parts supplied by reference TRBV11-3 and TRBJ2-5, is EAGVVQSPRYKIIEKKQPVAFWCNPISGHNTLYWYLQNLGQGPELLIRYENEEAVDDSQLPKDRFSAERLKGVDSTLKIQPAELGDSAVYLCASSLGKGAGETQYFGPGTRLLVL.

The V gene is TRBV5-8, the J gene TRBJ1-2; perhaps TRBD1 as D (5 bases). V lost 5 bases and J lost 2, with 13 bases in between. The CDR3 consists of 14 residues. CDR1 SGHTS and CDR2 YDEGEE come from the germline V gene. CDR3 sequence (DNA): TGTGCCAGCAGAACCACCAGGGCCAACTATGGCTACACCTTC. This codes for CASRTTRANYGYTF.

The rearrangement links TRBV5-1 to TRBJ2-7, with a tentative D call TRBD2 (5 bases). The V gene lost 4 bases and the J gene lost 1 base, with 15 bases spanning the gap. The CDR3 sequence is 15 residues long. The germline CDR1 and CDR2 sequences are SGHRS and YFSETQ. Written as DNA, the CDR3 is TGCGCCAGCAGCCCAGCCGTCGGGATTTCCTACGAGCAGTACTTC. Protein sequence: CASSPAVGISYEQYF.

The chain combines TRBV28 with TRBJ1-5; 7 nucleotides line up with TRBD1. J lost 1 base, V lost 5 bases, and 8 bases had no gene match. Germline CDR1 reads MDHEN; CDR2 reads SYDVKM. The CDR3 consists of 16 residues. CDR3 nucleotides: TGTGCCAGCAGTACCTCACCGGGACAGAGCAATCAGCCCCAGCATTTT. This sequence encodes CASSTSPGQSNQPQHF.

The CDR3 protein is CASSLGLAEYNEQFF. CDR3 bases: TGTGCCAGCAGCTTAGGACTAGCGGAGTACAATGAGCAGTTCTTC. The chain combines TRBV7-2 with TRBJ2-1; 9 positions agree with TRBD2. V lost 1 base to trimming and J lost 4 bases; unmatched junction nucleotides: 2. Per the germline V gene, CDR1 is SGHTA and CDR2 is FQGNSA. The CDR3 is made up of 15 amino acids.

This chain joins TRBV19 and TRBJ1-4; D is possibly TRBD1 (5 bases). V was shortened by 8 bases and J by 5 bases, with 12 bases between the two germline ends. Germline V gene lookup returns CDR1 LNHDA and CDR2 SQIVND (reference sequence). CDR3 length: 13 amino acids. This chain's CDR3 is CASQDTLNEKLFF. CDR3 bases: TGTGCCAGTCAGGACACCTTAAATGAAAAACTGTTTTTT.

The chain joins TRBV29-1 to TRBJ1-4; possibly TRBD1 for D (5 bases). This CDR3 has 11 amino acids. Per germline, CDR1 SQVTM and CDR2 ANQGSEA. With 5 bases removed from V and 10 bases from J, the gap between germline ends came to 11 bases. CDR3 DNA: TGCAGCGTTTTCGGTAGGGGAAAACTGTTTTTT. The encoded protein is CSVFGRGKLFF.

The count of this clone is one. The chain recombines TRBV19 with TRBJ2-1; D may be TRBD2 (5 bases). The length of the CDR3 is 15 residues. Trimming took 5 bases from V and 5 from J, leaving 16 bases between them. The germline V gene has CDR1 LNHDA and CDR2 SQIVND (reference sequence). This chain's CDR3 is CASSLLGPTNNEQFF. The CDR3 region has the DNA TGTGCCAGTAGTCTACTAGGTCCAACAAACAATGAGCAGTTCTTC.

The genes are TRBV10-1 and TRBJ2-7; D might be TRBD1 (6 bases). V lost 4 bases and J 0 bases, leaving 16 bases between the germline ends. This CDR3 region has 16 residues. Germline lookup yields CDR1 WNHNN and CDR2 SYGVQD (reference sequence). Here the CDR3 reads CASSGGPAGTSYEQYF. CDR3 coding DNA: TGCGCCAGCAGTGGGGGGCCGGCGGGTACCTCCTACGAGCAGTACTTC.

The chain recombines TRBV9 with TRBJ2-1; 7 bases match TRBD1. The CDR3 is 14 residues long. CDR1 is SGDLS, CDR2 YYNGEE, per germline. Germline trimming cut 6 bases from V and 5 bases from J; bases unmatched to any gene: 8. The CDR3 sequence: CASNKQGQHNEQFF. The CDR3 DNA reads as TGTGCCAGCAACAAACAGGGACAGCACAATGAGCAGTTCTTC.

DNA for the CDR3: TGTGCCAGCTCAGCGACAGGGGCTGGAAACACCATATATTTT. Translated: CASSATGAGNTIYF. V usage is TRBV18 and J usage is TRBJ1-3; the match to TRBD1 covers 8 bases. V lost 5 bases, J lost 2 bases, and 2 bases stayed unmatched. In germline, CDR1 is KGHSH, CDR2 LQKENI. This CDR3 region has 14 residues.

This chain connects TRBV6-6 to TRBJ2-3, with 11 bases aligning to TRBD2. The CDR3 covers 16 residues. Germline CDR1 is MNHNY and CDR2 is SVGAGI (reference sequence). The V and J ends lost 2 bases and 3 bases, in that order; junction bases with no gene match: 4. For the CDR3, the DNA is TGTGCCAGCAGTTACCCCGGGACTAGCGGTACAGATACGCAGTATTTT. It specifies CASSYPGTSGTDTQYF.

The genes are TRBV29-1 and TRBJ1-2; TRBD1 matches 7 bases. CDR1 is SQVTM and CDR2 is ANQGSEA in the germline V gene. This CDR3 contains 12 residues. After removal of 7 bases from V and 8 bases from J, the junction contained 10 bases not matched to a gene. The CDR3 coding sequence is TGCAGCGCCTCAAGGACAGGAGGGGGCTACACCTTC. As protein: CSASRTGGGYTF.

The chain has TRBV10-3 and TRBJ1-3, with D unresolved. V gave up 4 bases and J gave up 2 bases, with 15 bases separating them. The CDR3 runs to 16 residues. The V gene's germline CDR1 is ENHRY and CDR2 SYGVKD. CDR3 loop: CAISARSMKTGNTIYF. The CDR3, as DNA: TGTGCCATCAGTGCGAGGAGTATGAAGACTGGAAACACCATATATTTT.

This clone came up once. CDR3 region: CASSQDPGQRGTNEKLFF. CDR3 coding DNA: TGCGCCAGCAGCCAAGATCCGGGACAGAGAGGAACTAATGAAAAACTGTTTTTT. The V and J genes are TRBV4-3 and TRBJ1-4; 7 nucleotides match TRBD1. The CDR3 is 18 residues long. J gave up 1 base and V 0 bases, and 8 bases lay outside the gene matches. CDR1 and CDR2 from the germline V gene are LGHNA and YSLEER.

J is TRBJ2-2 and V is TRBV10-3, with TRBD1 as a possible D gene (5 bases). The CDR3 has 15 residues. The germline V gene has CDR1 ENHRY and CDR2 SYGVKD. The V gene lost 3 bases and the J gene lost 3 bases, with 11 bases spanning the gap. DNA for the CDR3: TGTGCCATCAGTGACTCGACAGTGTACACCGGGGAGCTGTTTTTT. It translates to CAISDSTVYTGELFF.

This chain's CDR3 is CASSPGPSAGGPYEQYF. The CDR3 DNA reads as TGTGCCAGCAGCCCAGGACCCAGCGCGGGAGGGCCCTACGAGCAGTACTTC. V usage is TRBV7-9 and J usage is TRBJ2-7; 9 bases line up with TRBD2. The CDR3 covers 17 residues. V lost 5 bases and J lost 2; bases outside the gene matches: 13. Germline V gene data show CDR1 as SEHNR and CDR2 as FQNEAQ (reference sequence).

The J gene is TRBJ2-1, the V gene TRBV6-5; TRBD2 agrees at 11 bases. Germline CDR1 reads MNHEY; CDR2 reads SVGAGI. This CDR3 contains 15 residues. With 5 bases clipped from V and 10 bases from J, the junction kept 10 bases outside the gene matches. In DNA, the CDR3 is TGTGCCAGCAGTATGGGACTAGCGGACTTTGAGGAGCAGTTCTTC. Translating it yields CASSMGLADFEEQFF.

As regards this clone: This same CDR3 is encoded by further DNA sequences in the sample. The V and J genes are TRBV5-1 and TRBJ1-2; 7 nucleotides line up with TRBD1. CDR1 and CDR2 (germline): SGHRS, YFSETQ. CDR3 length: 14 residues. V was pared by 0 bases and J by 4 bases, with 3 bases of the junction left unmatched. CDR3: CASSLGQGGYGYTF. The CDR3, as DNA: TGCGCCAGCAGCTTGGGACAGGGTGGCTATGGCTACACCTTC.

CDR3 nucleotide sequence: TGTGCCAGCAGTTCCAACAGGGCCGGGGGGGAAGAGACCCAGTACTTC. Translating it yields CASSSNRAGGEETQYF. The chain combines TRBV3-1 (or the pseudogene TRBV3-2) with TRBJ2-5, with 8 bases matching TRBD2. This CDR3 contains 16 residues. Germline CDR1 and CDR2: LGHDT and YNNKEL (reference sequence). V lost 6 bases and J lost 3; bases outside the gene matches: 12.

The gene calls are TRBV20-1 and TRBJ1-2; D is possibly TRBD1 (6 bases). Trimming took 3 bases from V and 1 from J, leaving 12 bases between them. Germline CDR1 DFQATT, CDR2 SNEGSKA (reference sequence). This CDR3 has 14 amino acids. In DNA form, the CDR3 reads TGCAGTGCTAGTCGAACAGGGATTAACTATGGCTACACCTTC. As protein: CSASRTGINYGYTF.

A single count supports this clone. This rearrangement joins TRBV10-3 to TRBJ1-1, with 9 bases identical to TRBD1. Looked up from germline, CDR1 is ENHRY and CDR2 is SYGVKD. The CDR3 runs to 15 residues. The V and J ends lost 2 bases and 5 bases, in that order; junction bases with no gene match: 6. CDR3 sequence reads: CAISEPDRGGTEAFF. The CDR3, as DNA: TGTGCCATCAGTGAGCCGGACAGGGGTGGGACTGAAGCTTTCTTT.

The rearrangement links TRBV2 to TRBJ2-7; TRBD1 agrees at 8 bases. Losses at the gene ends were 6 bases for V and 4 bases for J; bases not matched to a gene: 2. The CDR3 spans 12 residues. The V gene's germline CDR1 is SNHLY and CDR2 FYNNEI. The CDR3 is CASRRTGYEQYF. CDR3 nucleotides: TGTGCCAGCAGGCGGACAGGGTACGAGCAGTACTTC. The full variable domain, in which reference TRBV2 and TRBJ2-7 provide the parts outside the CDR3, is EPEVTQTPSHQVTQMGQEVILRCVPISNHLYFYWYRQILGQKVEFLVSFYNNEISEKSEIFDDQFSVERPDGSNFTLKIRSTKLEDSAMYFCASRRTGYEQYFGPGTRLTVT.

Only one count was recorded for this clone. The rearrangement uses TRBV2 and TRBJ2-3, with D tentatively TRBD2 (6 bases). The CDR3 totals 16 residues. The V gene's germline CDR1 is SNHLY and CDR2 FYNNEI. Trimming stripped 0 bases from V and 8 bases from J, with 18 bases between. As DNA, the CDR3 is TGTGCCAGCAGTGAAGCGAGCCACAGGCCCGGGGGTACGCAGTATTTT. Translation: CASSEASHRPGGTQYF. Full variable domain (rest looked up from reference TRBV2 and TRBJ2-3): EPEVTQTPSHQVTQMGQEVILRCVPISNHLYFYWYRQILGQKVEFLVSFYNNEISEKSEIFDDQFSVERPDGSNFTLKIRSTKLEDSAMYFCASSEASHRPGGTQYFGPGTRLTVL.